The present T cell receptor (beta chain) was sequenced within a study of cytomegalovirus exposure and HLA in healthy donors. The PCR contained 60 Vbeta and 13 Jbeta primers. Measured with immunoSEQ multiplex PCR; TCRdb has only the in-frame clones, and not every one. The data contain about 140,000 clones, roughly three quarters of them singletons. Study-level findings and limits: Within a later analysis, the majority of CMV-associated TCR beta chains appeared HLA-restricted. Later, TCR association rates were found to vary by HLA locus, highest for DRB1 and lowest for HLA-C. Per a prior analysis, the majority of TCR beta V segments were productive roughly 87% or roughly 30% of the time.

CDR1 and CDR2 (germline): SGDLS, YYNGEE. V shed 0 bases and J shed 1 base, with 4 bases lying between them. This CDR3 comprises 13 residues. About this clone: Its antigen is not known.

V usage is TRBV9 and J usage is TRBJ1-1; D not certain. The TCR originated in a female donor in good health and CMV-seronegative. The material sequenced was PBMCs. The CDR3 reads CASSVGPNTEAFF. The CDR3 DNA sequence: TGTGCCAGCAGCGTAGGGCCGAACACTGAAGCTTTCTTT.